The 15 T cell receptor beta chains in this list originate from one sample, sequenced in a study of shared clonotypes between healthy human individuals. TCRdb's table, derived via immunoSEQ multiplex PCR, lists solely in-frame clones and lacks some. The data show 600,000 to 750,000 clones, 72% seen once. Sequences were obtained from memory CD4+ T cells sorted from blood. Sample subset: CD45RA-negative fraction. The receptors originated from a woman aged 25 to 39 in good health.

The rearrangement links TRBV5-5 to TRBJ1-2, with D possibly being TRBD1 (5 bases). V dropped 1 base and J dropped 4 bases, with 14 bases sitting between them. Germline CDR1 reads SGHKS; CDR2 reads YYEKEE (reference sequence). This CDR3 comprises 15 residues. DNA of the CDR3: TGTGCCAGCAGCTTGCAGGGTGTTCCGCTCTATGGCTACACCTTC. This sequence encodes CASSLQGVPLYGYTF.

This clone was observed at least ten times. The chain carries TRBV27 and TRBJ1-1; tentatively, D is TRBD1 (6 bases). This CDR3 spans 14 amino acids. V was shortened by 2 bases and J by 8 bases, with 15 bases between the two germline ends. Germline values: CDR1 MNHEY, CDR2 SMNVEV (reference sequence). Here the CDR3 DNA reads TGTGCCAGCAGTTTAAGGCCACTCGACAGGGAAGCTTTCTTT. The encoded protein is CASSLRPLDREAFF.

V usage is TRBV2 and J usage is TRBJ2-3; tentatively, D is TRBD2 (6 bases). Trimming left V 5 bases short and J 7 bases short, with 19 bases between. CDR3 length equals 15 residues. Germline values: CDR1 SNHLY, CDR2 FYNNEI. The CDR3 DNA reads as TGTGCCAGCAGTACCGGGACTGCCCCTCTTTATACGCAGTATTTT. This gives the protein CASSTGTAPLYTQYF.

The V gene is TRBV2, the J gene TRBJ2-2, with D possibly matching TRBD2 (6 bases). The V gene lost 6 bases and the J gene lost 2 bases, with 10 bases spanning the gap. The germline gives CDR1 SNHLY, CDR2 FYNNEI. The CDR3 sequence is 14 residues long. The DNA for the CDR3 is TGTGCCAGCAGGTCCGGGGGTAACACCGGGGAGCTGTTTTTT. Amino acids: CASRSGGNTGELFF.

Regarding this clone: A much larger clone differs from this one at a single base, so this may be a read error. Other DNA sequences in the sample encode the same CDR3. This CDR3 is CASSLRRGQAFF. The CDR3 nucleotides read TGTGCCAGCAGCTTGAGGCGGGGCCAAGCTTTCTTT. The rearrangement uses TRBV28 and TRBJ1-1, with D possibly being TRBD1 (5 bases). Germline-derived CDR1 and CDR2 are MDHEN and SYDVKM. This CDR3 is built from 12 residues. Trimming shortened V by 6 bases and J by 9 bases, and 14 bases separated the two germline ends.

This sequence joins TRBV10-2 and TRBJ2-7; the D is unclear. The V end was cut by 4 bases, the J end by 4 bases, with 5 bases between. CDR3 size: 11 residues. The germline gives CDR1 WSHSY, CDR2 SAAADI. The CDR3 loop reads CASSVGYEQYF. The CDR3 DNA sequence: TGCGCCAGCAGTGTGGGATACGAGCAGTACTTC.

This clone was recorded many times. CDR3: CATQREGGYNEQFF. CDR3 nucleotides: TGTGCCACGCAGCGGGAGGGGGGCTACAATGAGCAGTTCTTC. This rearrangement joins TRBV6-5 to TRBJ2-1; 10 bases agree with TRBD2. The CDR3 is made up of 14 amino acids. J gave up 3 bases and V 10 bases, and 6 bases lay outside the gene matches. Looked up from germline, CDR1 is MNHEY and CDR2 is SVGAGI.

This clone was observed once. The chain recombines TRBV5-1 with TRBJ2-1; 7 positions agree with TRBD2. The germline V gene has CDR1 SGHRS and CDR2 YFSETQ. V shed 6 bases, J shed 7 bases, and the junction held 7 bases outside the gene matches. The CDR3 runs 13 residues. CDR3 loop: CASNRAGANEQFF. CDR3 sequence (DNA): TGCGCCAGCAATAGGGCGGGAGCAAATGAGCAGTTCTTC.

V and J are TRBV15 and TRBJ1-3; the D is unclear. V was clipped by 1 base and J by 0 bases, with 10 bases between them. Germline V gives CDR1 LNHNV, CDR2 YYDKDF (reference sequence). This CDR3 region has 16 residues. The CDR3 loop reads CATSRVDGSSGNTIYF. The CDR3 DNA reads as TGTGCCACCAGCAGAGTAGACGGGTCCTCTGGAAACACCATATATTTT.

This clone showed up just a few times. This chain joins TRBV9 and TRBJ2-1, with D perhaps given as TRBD1 or TRBD2 (7 bases each). V lost 0 bases and J 10 bases, leaving 17 bases between the germline ends. CDR1 and CDR2 from the germline V gene are SGDLS and YYNGEE. The CDR3 extends over 15 amino acids. The CDR3 nucleotides read TGTGCCAGCAGCGTAGGAGGCGAGCGGGGACAGGAGCAGTTCTTC. Amino acids: CASSVGGERGQEQFF.

The chain joins TRBV4-2 to TRBJ2-1, with a tentative D call TRBD1 (6 bases). Germline CDR1 and CDR2: LGHNA and YNFKEQ. The CDR3 extends over 12 amino acids. Trimming stripped 1 base from V and 11 bases from J, with 9 bases between. Here the CDR3 reads CASSQVGTQQFF. The CDR3 nucleotides are TGTGCCAGCAGCCAAGTGGGGACACAGCAGTTCTTC.

This chain links TRBV28 with TRBJ2-7; 9 bases line up with TRBD2. Germline V lookup: CDR1 MDHEN, CDR2 SYDVKM. V lost 5 bases, J lost 3 bases, and 5 bases stayed unmatched. The CDR3 has 14 amino acids. CDR3 coding DNA: TGTGCCAGCAGTCCAAGCGGGGGGATCTACGAGCAGTACTTC. Translating gives CASSPSGGIYEQYF.

The rearrangement joins TRBV19 to TRBJ2-7; D tentatively reads TRBD1 or TRBD2 (5 bases each). Germline V gives CDR1 LNHDA, CDR2 SQIVND (reference sequence). The CDR3 extends over 14 amino acids. Trimming shortened V by 0 bases and J by 6 bases, and 12 bases separated the two germline ends. Here the CDR3 DNA reads TGTGCCAGTAGTATAGAGCCACGTGGGGGCGAGCAGTACTTC. Its protein is CASSIEPRGGEQYF.

The V call is TRBV4-2, the J call TRBJ2-5; D is perhaps TRBD1 or TRBD2 (5 bases each). V lost 4 bases, J lost 5 bases, and 11 bases lay in between. Germline V lookup: CDR1 LGHNA, CDR2 YNFKEQ. This CDR3 region has 13 residues. This CDR3 is CASSRPGAETQYF. The CDR3 DNA is TGTGCCAGCAGCCGTCCCGGGGCGGAGACCCAGTACTTC.

The CDR3 DNA follows: TGTGCCAGCAGCCAACGGGCTTCGGGGGTGGGCTATGGCTACACCTTC. Translated: CASSQRASGVGYGYTF. This sequence joins TRBV5-5 and TRBJ1-2, with D perhaps TRBD1 (5 bases). The CDR3 runs to 16 residues. Trimming stripped 4 bases from V and 4 bases from J, with 20 bases between. Germline V lookup: CDR1 SGHKS, CDR2 YYEKEE (reference sequence).